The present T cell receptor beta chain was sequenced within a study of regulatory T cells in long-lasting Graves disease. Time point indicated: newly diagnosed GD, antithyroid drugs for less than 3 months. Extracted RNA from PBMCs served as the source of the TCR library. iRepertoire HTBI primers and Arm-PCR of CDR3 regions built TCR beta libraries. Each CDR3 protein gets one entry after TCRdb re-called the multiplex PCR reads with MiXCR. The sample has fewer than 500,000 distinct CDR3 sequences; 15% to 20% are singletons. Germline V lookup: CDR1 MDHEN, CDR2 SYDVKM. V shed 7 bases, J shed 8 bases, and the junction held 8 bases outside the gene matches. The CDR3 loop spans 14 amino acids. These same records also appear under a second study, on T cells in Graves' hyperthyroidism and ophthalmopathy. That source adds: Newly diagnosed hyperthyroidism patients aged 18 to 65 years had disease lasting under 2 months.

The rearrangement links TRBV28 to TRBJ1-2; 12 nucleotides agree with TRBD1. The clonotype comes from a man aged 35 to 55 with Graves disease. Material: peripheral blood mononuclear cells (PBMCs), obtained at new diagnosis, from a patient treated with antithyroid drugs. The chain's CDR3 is CASIPGQGAGGYTF. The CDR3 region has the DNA TGTGCCAGCATACCGGGACAGGGGGCAGGGGGCTACACCTTC.